Reported below is one T cell receptor beta chain. What it recognizes is unknown. The source of the sample is a study of shared clonotypes between healthy human individuals. TCRdb's copy holds only in-frame clones and misses some; the assay was immunoSEQ multiplex PCR. This table holds some 2.1 million clones, roughly 94% found once. CD8 cells classed as naive were CD45RO-negative and positively selected for CCR7, excluding terminally differentiated effector memory CD45RA+ cells. Study results and caveats: Unshared clonotypes carried lower generation probabilities than those common to all four donors. Clonotypes that were shared across a handful of donors made up approximately 5% of naive CD4 clonotypes.

From germline, CDR1 is MNHEY and CDR2 SMNVEV (reference sequence). The CDR3 runs 16 residues. The V gene end was trimmed by 5 bases and the J gene end by 8 bases; junction bases not matched to a gene: 17. This TCR derives from a man younger than 35 in good health. Sequenced sample: naive CD8+ T cells sorted from blood. The chain recombines TRBV27 with TRBJ1-2, with 7 nucleotides matching TRBD1. In DNA, the CDR3 is TGTGCCAGCAGTCCCAACCACAGGGGTGCCCCTGGGGGCTACACCTTC. Protein: CASSPNHRGAPGGYTF.